The sequence of this T cell receptor beta chain was determined in a study of blood T cell repertoires in COVID-19. TCRdb's copy holds only in-frame clones and misses some; the assay was immunoSEQ multiplex PCR. This table has roughly 92,000 clones, roughly 89% appearing once. Germline V gives CDR1 MNHEY, CDR2 SVGAGI. The length of the CDR3 is 12 residues. V was shortened by 6 bases and J by 9 bases, with 13 bases between the two germline ends. Sequencing was performed on peripheral blood. V and J are TRBV6-5 and TRBJ2-3, with D possibly being TRBD2 (6 bases). This clonotype was obtained from a woman aged 80 or over with active or convalescent COVID-19. In DNA form, the CDR3 reads TGTGCCAGCAGCCCCGGGGGACCAACGCAGTATTTT. This codes for CASSPGGPTQYF.